The 4 T cell receptor beta chains below were found in one sample sequenced in a study of blood T cell repertoires in COVID-19. The method was immunoSEQ multiplex PCR; TCRdb's version includes in-frame clones alone and lacks a portion of them. The sample shows approximately 90,000 clones, approximately 79% of them seen only once. The sequenced sample consisted of peripheral blood. Every receptor here comes from a man between 65 and 85 years old with acute or convalescent COVID-19.

This chain joins TRBV28 and TRBJ2-3, with 10 positions matching TRBD1. This CDR3 contains 15 residues. J lost 5 bases, V lost 6 bases, and 8 bases had no gene match. CDR1 MDHEN and CDR2 SYDVKM come from the germline V gene. CDR3 loop: CASSGGTGVRDTQYF. CDR3 sequence (DNA): TGTGCCAGCAGCGGCGGGACAGGGGTACGAGATACGCAGTATTTT.

The chain carries TRBV5-1 and TRBJ2-7; 10 bases fit TRBD1. Trimming at V came to 4 bases and at J to 2 bases, leaving 6 bases not matched to a gene. Germline lookup yields CDR1 SGHRS and CDR2 YFSETQ. The CDR3 runs to 15 residues. The CDR3 region is CASSRAGQGTYEQYF. In DNA, the CDR3 is TGCGCCAGCAGCCGAGCGGGACAGGGGACCTACGAGCAGTACTTC. Filled out from reference TRBV5-1 and TRBJ2-7, the complete variable domain reads KAGVTQTPRYLIKTRGQQVTLSCSPISGHRSVSWYQQTPGQGLQFLFEYFSETQRNKGNFPGRFSGRQFSNSRSEMNVSTLELGDSALYLCASSRAGQGTYEQYFGPGTRLTVT.

Only a few counts were recorded for this clone. The chain uses TRBV2 and TRBJ2-7; D is unresolved. The CDR3 totals 14 residues. Trimming cost V 3 bases and J 2 bases, with 11 bases left between them. Germline loops: CDR1 SNHLY, CDR2 FYNNEI. The CDR3 DNA reads TGTGCCAGCAGTGACTATGGGCAGGCCTACGAGCAGTACTTC. This translates into CASSDYGQAYEQYF.

The V call is TRBV5-1, the J call TRBJ1-5; 12 bases agree with TRBD1. This CDR3 contains 15 residues. CDR1 and CDR2 from the germline V gene are SGHRS and YFSETQ. The trim removed 4 bases at V and 7 bases at J, leaving 6 bases unmatched. This CDR3 reads CASSPSGQGAQPQHF. Written as DNA, the CDR3 is TGCGCCAGCAGCCCCTCGGGACAGGGGGCACAGCCCCAGCATTTT.